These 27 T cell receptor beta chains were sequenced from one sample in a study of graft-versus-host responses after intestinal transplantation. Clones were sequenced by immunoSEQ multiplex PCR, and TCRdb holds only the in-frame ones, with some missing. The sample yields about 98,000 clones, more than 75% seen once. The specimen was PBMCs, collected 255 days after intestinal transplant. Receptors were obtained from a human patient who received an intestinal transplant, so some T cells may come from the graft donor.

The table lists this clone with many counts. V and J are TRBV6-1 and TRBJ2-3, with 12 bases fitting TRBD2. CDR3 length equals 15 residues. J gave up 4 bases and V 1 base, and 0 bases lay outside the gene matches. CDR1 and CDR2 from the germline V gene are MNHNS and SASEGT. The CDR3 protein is CASSEGLAGADTQYF. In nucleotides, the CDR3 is TGTGCCAGCAGTGAAGGACTAGCGGGGGCAGATACGCAGTATTTT.

The CDR3 loop reads CASSPGTGRVGELFF. DNA of the CDR3: TGTGCCAGCAGTCCAGGGACAGGGAGGGTCGGGGAGCTGTTTTTT. This chain links TRBV27 with TRBJ2-2, with 9 bases that match TRBD1. J gave up 7 bases and V 5 bases, and 8 bases lay outside the gene matches. Germline V gene data show CDR1 as MNHEY and CDR2 as SMNVEV (reference sequence). This CDR3 has 15 residues.

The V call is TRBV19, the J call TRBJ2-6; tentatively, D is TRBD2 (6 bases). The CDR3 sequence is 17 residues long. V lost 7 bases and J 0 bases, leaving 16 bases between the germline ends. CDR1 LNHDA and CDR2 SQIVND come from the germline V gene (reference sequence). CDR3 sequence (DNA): TGTGCCAGTACCCGGGGGACCGGGGCCTCTGGGGCCAACGTCCTGACTTTC. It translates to CASTRGTGASGANVLTF.

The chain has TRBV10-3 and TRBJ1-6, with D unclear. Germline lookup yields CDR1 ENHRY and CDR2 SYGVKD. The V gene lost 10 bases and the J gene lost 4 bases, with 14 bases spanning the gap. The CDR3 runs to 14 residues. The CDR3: CATCAGGYNSPLHF. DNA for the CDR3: TGTGCCACATGCGCTGGCGGATATAATTCACCCCTCCACTTT.

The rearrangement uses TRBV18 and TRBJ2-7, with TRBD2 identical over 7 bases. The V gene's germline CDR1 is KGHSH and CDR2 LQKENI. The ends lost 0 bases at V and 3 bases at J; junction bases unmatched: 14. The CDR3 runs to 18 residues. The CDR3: CASSPPGTIASTLYEQYF. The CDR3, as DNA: TGTGCCAGCTCACCACCAGGGACTATAGCCTCTACTCTCTACGAGCAGTACTTC.

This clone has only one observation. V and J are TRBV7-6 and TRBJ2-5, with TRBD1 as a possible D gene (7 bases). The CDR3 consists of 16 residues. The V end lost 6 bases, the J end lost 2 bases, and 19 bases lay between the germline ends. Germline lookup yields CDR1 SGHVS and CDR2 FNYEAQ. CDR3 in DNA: TGTGCCAGCAGTCCTTGGGGCAGGGGGAGGCAAGAGACCCAGTACTTC. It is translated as CASSPWGRGRQETQYF.

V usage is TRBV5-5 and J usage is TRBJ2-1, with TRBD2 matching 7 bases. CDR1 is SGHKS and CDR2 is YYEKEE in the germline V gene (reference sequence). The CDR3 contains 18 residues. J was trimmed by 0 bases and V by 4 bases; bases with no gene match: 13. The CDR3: CASSPETVAGYSYNEQFF. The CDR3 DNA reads TGTGCCAGCAGCCCAGAAACCGTAGCGGGTTACTCCTACAATGAGCAGTTCTTC.

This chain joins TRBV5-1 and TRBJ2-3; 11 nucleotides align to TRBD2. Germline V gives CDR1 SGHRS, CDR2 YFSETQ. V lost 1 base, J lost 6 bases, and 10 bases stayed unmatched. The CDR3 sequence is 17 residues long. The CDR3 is CASSLPLAGERRDTQYF. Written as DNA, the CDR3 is TGCGCCAGCAGCTTGCCACTAGCGGGAGAAAGAAGGGATACGCAGTATTTT.

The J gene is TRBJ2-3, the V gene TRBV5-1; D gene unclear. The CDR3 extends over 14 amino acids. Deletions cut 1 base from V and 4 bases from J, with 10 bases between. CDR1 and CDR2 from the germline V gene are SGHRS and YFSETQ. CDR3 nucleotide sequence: TGCGCCAGCAGCTTGTTTGGCAGGTCAGATACGCAGTATTTT. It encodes CASSLFGRSDTQYF.

In DNA form, the CDR3 reads TGTGCCAGCAGTTATTACGGGCGGCGCGGGGCCACAGGGGAGACCCAGTACTTC. As protein: CASSYYGRRGATGETQYF. The chain carries TRBV27 and TRBJ2-5; D tentatively reads TRBD1 or TRBD2 (6 bases each). CDR3 size: 18 residues. Deletions cut 4 bases from V and 5 bases from J, with 26 bases between. Germline assignment: CDR1 MNHEY and CDR2 SMNVEV (reference sequence).

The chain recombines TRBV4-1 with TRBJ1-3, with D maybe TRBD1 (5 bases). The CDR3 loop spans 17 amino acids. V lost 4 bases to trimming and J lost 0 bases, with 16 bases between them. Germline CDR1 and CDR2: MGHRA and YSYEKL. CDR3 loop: CASSPDQGVPSGNTIYF. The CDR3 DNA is TGCGCCAGCAGCCCGGATCAGGGCGTACCCTCTGGAAACACCATATATTTT.

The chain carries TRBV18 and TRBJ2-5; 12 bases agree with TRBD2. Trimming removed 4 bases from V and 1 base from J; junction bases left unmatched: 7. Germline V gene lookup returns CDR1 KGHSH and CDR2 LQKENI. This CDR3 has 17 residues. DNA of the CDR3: TGTGCCAGCTCACTAACCGCGGGACTAGCGGGCCAAGAGACCCAGTACTTC. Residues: CASSLTAGLAGQETQYF.

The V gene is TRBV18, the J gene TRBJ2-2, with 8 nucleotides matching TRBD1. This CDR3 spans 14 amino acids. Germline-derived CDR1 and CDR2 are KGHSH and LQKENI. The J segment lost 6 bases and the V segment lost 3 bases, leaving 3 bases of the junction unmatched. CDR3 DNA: TGTGCCAGCTCACCGGGACAGGAGGCCGGGGAGCTGTTTTTT. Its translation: CASSPGQEAGELFF. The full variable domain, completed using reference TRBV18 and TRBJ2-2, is NAGVMQNPRHLVRRRGQEARLRCSPMKGHSHVYWYRQLPEEGLKFMVYLQKENIIDESGMPKERFSAEFPKEGPSILRIQQVVRGDSAAYFCASSPGQEAGELFFGEGSRLTVL.

The CDR3: CASSFHTGFGYTF. The CDR3 nucleotides read TGTGCCAGCAGTTTCCATACAGGGTTTGGCTACACCTTC. The chain uses TRBV27 and TRBJ1-2; D possibly corresponds to TRBD1 (6 bases). The CDR3 is 13 amino acids. Germline assignment: CDR1 MNHEY and CDR2 SMNVEV (reference sequence). The germline V and J ends were trimmed by 3 bases and 7 bases, with 12 bases remaining between them.

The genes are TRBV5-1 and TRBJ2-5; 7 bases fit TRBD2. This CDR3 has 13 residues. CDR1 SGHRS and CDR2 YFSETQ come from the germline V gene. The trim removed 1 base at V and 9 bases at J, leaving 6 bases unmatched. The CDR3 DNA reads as TGCGCCAGCAGCTTGAGCGGGGAACGAGCCCAGTACTTC. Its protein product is CASSLSGERAQYF.

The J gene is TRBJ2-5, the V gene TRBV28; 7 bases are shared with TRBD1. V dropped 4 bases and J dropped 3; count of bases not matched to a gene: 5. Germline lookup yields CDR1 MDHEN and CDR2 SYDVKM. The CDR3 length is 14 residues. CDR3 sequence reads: CASSSSGTEETQYF. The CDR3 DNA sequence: TGTGCCAGCAGTTCTTCCGGGACAGAAGAGACCCAGTACTTC.

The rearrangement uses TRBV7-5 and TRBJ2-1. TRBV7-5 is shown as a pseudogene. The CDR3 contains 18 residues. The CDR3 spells CARSLVCPEGLVSSEQFF. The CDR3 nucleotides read TGTGCCAGAAGCTTAGTCTGTCCTGAGGGGCTAGTTTCGAGTGAGCAGTTCTTC.

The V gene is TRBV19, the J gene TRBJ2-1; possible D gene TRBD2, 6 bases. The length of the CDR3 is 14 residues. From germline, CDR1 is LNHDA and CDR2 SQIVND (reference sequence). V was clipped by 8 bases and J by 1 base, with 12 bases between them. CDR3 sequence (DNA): TGTGCCAGTCGGGACTTAAGATCCTACAATGAGCAGTTCTTC. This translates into CASRDLRSYNEQFF. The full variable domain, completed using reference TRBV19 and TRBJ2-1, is DGGITQSPKYLFRKEGQNVTLSCEQNLNHDAMYWYRQDPGQGLRLIYYSQIVNDFQKGDIAEGYSVSREKKESFPLTVTSAQKNPTAFYLCASRDLRSYNEQFFGPGTRLTVL.

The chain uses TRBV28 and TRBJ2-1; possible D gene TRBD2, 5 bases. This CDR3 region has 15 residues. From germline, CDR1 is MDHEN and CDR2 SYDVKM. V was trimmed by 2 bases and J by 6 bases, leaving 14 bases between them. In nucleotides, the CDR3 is TGTGCCAGCAGTTTAAGCCGGGGATGGGCCAATGAGCAGTTCTTC. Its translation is CASSLSRGWANEQFF.

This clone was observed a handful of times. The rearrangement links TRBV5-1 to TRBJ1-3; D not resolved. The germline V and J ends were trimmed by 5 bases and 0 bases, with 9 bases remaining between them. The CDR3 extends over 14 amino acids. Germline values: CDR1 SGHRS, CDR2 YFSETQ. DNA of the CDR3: TGCGCCAGCAGGTCCAGGTCCTCTGGAAACACCATATATTTT. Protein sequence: CASRSRSSGNTIYF.

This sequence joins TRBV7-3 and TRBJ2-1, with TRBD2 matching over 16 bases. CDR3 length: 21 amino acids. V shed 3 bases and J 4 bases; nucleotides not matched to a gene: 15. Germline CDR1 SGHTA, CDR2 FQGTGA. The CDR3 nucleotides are TGTGCCAGCAGCTTGGAGCCGATCACGGGACTAGCGGGAGGGCCGTACAATGAGCAGTTCTTC. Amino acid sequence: CASSLEPITGLAGGPYNEQFF.

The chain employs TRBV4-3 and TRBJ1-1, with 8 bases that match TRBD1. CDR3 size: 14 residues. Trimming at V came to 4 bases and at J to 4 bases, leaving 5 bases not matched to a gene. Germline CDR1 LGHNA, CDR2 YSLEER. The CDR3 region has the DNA TGCGCCAGCAGCCTTTCTACAGGGGGCACTGAAGCTTTCTTT. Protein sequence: CASSLSTGGTEAFF.

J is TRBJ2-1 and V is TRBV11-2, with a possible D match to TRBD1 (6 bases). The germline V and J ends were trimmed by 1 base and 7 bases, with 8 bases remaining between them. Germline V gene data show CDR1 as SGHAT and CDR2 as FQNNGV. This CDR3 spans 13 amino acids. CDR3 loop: CASSLGQVNEQFF. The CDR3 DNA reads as TGTGCCAGCAGCTTAGGACAGGTTAATGAGCAGTTCTTC.

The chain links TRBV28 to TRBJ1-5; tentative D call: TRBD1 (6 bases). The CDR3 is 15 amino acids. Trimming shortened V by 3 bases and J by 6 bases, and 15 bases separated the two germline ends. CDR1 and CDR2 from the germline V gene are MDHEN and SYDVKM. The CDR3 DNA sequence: TGTGCCAGCAGTTTGGTGTCGGGGGCGGGTCAGCCCCAGCATTTT. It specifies CASSLVSGAGQPQHF.

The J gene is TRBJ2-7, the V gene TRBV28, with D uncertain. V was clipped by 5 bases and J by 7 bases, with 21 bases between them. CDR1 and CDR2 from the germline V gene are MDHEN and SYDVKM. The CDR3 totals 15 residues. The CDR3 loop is CASSAGALHPLEQYF. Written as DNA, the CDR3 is TGTGCCAGCAGTGCCGGCGCCCTTCACCCTCTTGAGCAGTACTTC.

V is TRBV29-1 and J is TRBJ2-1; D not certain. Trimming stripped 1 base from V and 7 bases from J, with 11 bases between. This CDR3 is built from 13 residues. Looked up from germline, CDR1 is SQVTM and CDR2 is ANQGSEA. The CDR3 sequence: CSVEGGDWNEQFF. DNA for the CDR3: TGCAGCGTTGAAGGTGGTGACTGGAATGAGCAGTTCTTC.

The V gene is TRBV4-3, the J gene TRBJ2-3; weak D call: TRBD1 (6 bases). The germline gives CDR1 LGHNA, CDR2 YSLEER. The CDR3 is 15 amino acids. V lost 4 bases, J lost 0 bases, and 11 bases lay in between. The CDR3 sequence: CASSRRTASTDTQYF. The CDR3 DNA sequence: TGCGCCAGCAGCCGCAGGACAGCGAGCACAGATACGCAGTATTTT.